The 14 T cell receptor beta chains below were found in one sample sequenced in a study of regulatory T cells in long-lasting Graves disease. Time point reported: persistent/refractory GD, antithyroid drugs over 5 years with positive TRAb. The TCR library was made from RNA that had been extracted from PBMCs in TRIzol. Building the TCR beta libraries relied on iRepertoire HTBI primers, and CDR3 regions underwent Arm-PCR. TCRdb processed the multiplex PCR reads anew with MiXCR; each CDR3 protein has one entry. Here the sample spans roughly 500,000 distinct CDR3 sequences, 20% to 25% being singletons. Specimen: peripheral blood mononuclear cells (PBMCs), collected when the disease was refractory, from a patient treated with antithyroid drugs. The receptors come from a female donor with Graves disease.

The V gene is TRBV7-9, the J gene TRBJ2-5; no clear D. Trimming stripped 11 bases from V and 1 base from J, with 14 bases between. CDR3 length equals 13 residues. Germline CDR1 reads SEHNR; CDR2 reads FQNEAQ (reference sequence). The CDR3 DNA follows: TGTGCCGGGAAGAAGAGCCTCCAAGAGACCCAGTACTTC. Its translation is CAGKKSLQETQYF.

V gene TRBV20-1 combines with J gene TRBJ2-5; no definite D call. Per germline, CDR1 DFQATT and CDR2 SNEGSKA (reference sequence). The CDR3 consists of 13 residues. Here the CDR3 reads CSRVGVSQETQYF. The CDR3 coding sequence is TGCTCCAGAGTTGGGGTCAGCCAAGAGACCCAGTACTTC.

This clonotype has ten or more counts. In DNA form, the CDR3 reads TGTGCCAGCAGTTACAGACGGGGCAATCAGCCCCAGCATTTT. Protein: CASSYRRGNQPQHF. The chain couples TRBV6-5 to TRBJ1-5, with D unclear. Germline V gives CDR1 MNHEY, CDR2 SVGAGI. The CDR3 spans 14 residues. Trimming took off 2 bases at V and 2 bases at J, with 7 bases between the two ends.

This clonotype occurred many times. The chain employs TRBV28 and TRBJ2-5; 8 nucleotides agree with TRBD2. Germline assignment: CDR1 MDHEN and CDR2 SYDVKM. The CDR3 spans 15 residues. The V gene end was trimmed by 4 bases and the J gene end by 3 bases; junction bases not matched to a gene: 7. CDR3 amino acids: CASSSRAGVEETQYF. The CDR3 nucleotides are TGTGCCAGCAGTTCCCGAGCGGGGGTGGAAGAGACCCAGTACTTC. Drawing the rest from reference TRBV28 and TRBJ2-5, the complete variable domain is DVKVTQSSRYLVKRTGEKVFLECVQDMDHENMFWYRQDPGLGLRLIYFSYDVKMKEKGDIPEGYSVSREKKERFSLILESASTNQTSMYLCASSSRAGVEETQYFGPGTRLLVL.

This clonotype was counted many times. CDR3 sequence: CASGGQEFYEQYF. CDR3 sequence (DNA): TGTGCCAGCGGAGGACAGGAGTTCTACGAGCAGTACTTC. The chain has TRBV12-3 or TRBV12-4 and TRBJ2-7, with 7 bases aligning to TRBD1. The CDR3 runs 13 residues. The V segment lost 8 bases and the J segment 3 bases; nucleotides outside the gene matches: 7.

In this sample, this clonotype turned up a few times. The rearrangement uses TRBV20-1 and TRBJ2-7; TRBD2 might be the D (5 bases). Trimming removed 5 bases from V and 6 bases from J, with 11 bases in between. The CDR3 runs to 11 residues. Per germline, CDR1 DFQATT and CDR2 SNEGSKA (reference sequence). DNA of the CDR3: TGCAGTGCTGGGCCCCGGGGCGAGCAGTACTTC. It codes for CSAGPRGEQYF.

This clonotype came up many times. The gene calls are TRBV28 and TRBJ1-1, with D hard to call. The CDR3 length is 15 residues. The V gene's germline CDR1 is MDHEN and CDR2 SYDVKM. The V end was cut by 6 bases, the J end by 2 bases, with 16 bases between. The CDR3 spells CASSPRGSANTEAFF. The CDR3 DNA follows: TGTGCCAGCAGCCCTCGGGGTTCTGCTAACACTGAAGCTTTCTTT. The full variable domain, completed using reference TRBV28 and TRBJ1-1, is DVKVTQSSRYLVKRTGEKVFLECVQDMDHENMFWYRQDPGLGLRLIYFSYDVKMKEKGDIPEGYSVSREKKERFSLILESASTNQTSMYLCASSPRGSANTEAFFGQGTRLTVV.

This clonotype was seen a handful of times. The V call is TRBV19, the J call TRBJ1-5, with a weak D call TRBD1 (6 bases). CDR1 is LNHDA and CDR2 is SQIVND in the germline V gene (reference sequence). The V gene lost 9 bases and the J gene lost 1 base, with 22 bases spanning the gap. The CDR3 spans 17 residues. CDR3 loop: CASSGDIVALSNQPQHF. The DNA of the CDR3 is TGTGCCAGCAGTGGGGACATTGTGGCGTTGAGCAATCAGCCCCAGCATTTT.

The V and J genes are TRBV12-3 or TRBV12-4 and TRBJ1-1; D not resolved. Trimming took 7 bases from V and 6 from J, leaving 15 bases between them. The CDR3 loop spans 13 amino acids. The chain's CDR3 is CASNLGVVSEAFF. CDR3 nucleotide sequence: TGTGCCAGCAACTTAGGCGTAGTGTCTGAAGCTTTCTTT.

This clonotype has a count of ten or more. The chain links TRBV28 to TRBJ2-7; D not certain. CDR3 length: 12 amino acids. The ends were cut back, 3 bases at V and 5 bases at J, with 8 bases in the middle. Germline V gives CDR1 MDHEN, CDR2 SYDVKM. The CDR3 DNA is TGTGCCAGCAGTTTGTACTATAACGAGCAGTACTTC. This sequence encodes CASSLYYNEQYF.

A few counts support this clonotype. V is TRBV20-1 and J is TRBJ1-5; D gene unclear. The germline V gene has CDR1 DFQATT and CDR2 SNEGSKA (reference sequence). The CDR3 is 13 amino acids. Deletions cut 6 bases from V and 2 bases from J, with 11 bases between. The CDR3 here is CSAPTGGNQPQHF. In nucleotides, the CDR3 is TGCAGTGCCCCGACGGGTGGCAATCAGCCCCAGCATTTT.

This clonotype was detected many times. The gene calls are TRBV30 and TRBJ1-4; D may be TRBD1 (5 bases). The V end lost 3 bases, the J end lost 4 bases, and 12 bases lay between the germline ends. The CDR3 contains 14 residues. Germline lookup yields CDR1 GTSNPN and CDR2 SVGIG (reference sequence). The CDR3 sequence: CAWRLLGLNEKLFF. The CDR3 nucleotides are TGTGCCTGGAGACTCTTGGGGCTTAATGAAAAACTGTTTTTT.

This clonotype was recorded at least ten times. V and J are TRBV20-1 and TRBJ2-7, with D perhaps matching TRBD2 (6 bases). The CDR3 loop spans 12 amino acids. CDR1 is DFQATT and CDR2 is SNEGSKA in the germline V gene (reference sequence). V lost 0 bases and J 7 bases, leaving 10 bases between the germline ends. CDR3 sequence reads: CSARDFSGEQYF. As DNA, the CDR3 is TGCAGTGCTAGAGATTTCAGCGGGGAGCAGTACTTC.

The J gene is TRBJ2-5, the V gene TRBV9, with a tentative D call TRBD2 (5 bases). Trimming removed 0 bases from V and 7 bases from J, with 13 bases in between. The CDR3 contains 14 residues. Germline CDR1 is SGDLS and CDR2 is YYNGEE. CDR3 residues: CASSVAEGRGTQYF. DNA of the CDR3: TGTGCCAGCAGCGTAGCTGAGGGTCGGGGGACCCAGTACTTC.